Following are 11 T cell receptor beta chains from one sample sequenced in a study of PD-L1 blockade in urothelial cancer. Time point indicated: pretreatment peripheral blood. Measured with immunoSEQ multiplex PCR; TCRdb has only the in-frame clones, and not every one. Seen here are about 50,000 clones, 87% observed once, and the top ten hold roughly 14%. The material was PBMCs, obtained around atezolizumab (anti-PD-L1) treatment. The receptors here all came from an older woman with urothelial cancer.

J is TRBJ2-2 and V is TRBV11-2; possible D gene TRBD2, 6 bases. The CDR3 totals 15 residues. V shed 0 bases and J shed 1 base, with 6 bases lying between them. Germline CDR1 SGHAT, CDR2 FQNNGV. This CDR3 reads CASSLEAGNTGELFF. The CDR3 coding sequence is TGTGCCAGCAGCTTAGAAGCGGGGAACACCGGGGAGCTGTTTTTT.

CDR3 sequence (DNA): TGTGCCAGTAGTACCCGAGGAGGACTCACTGAAGCTTTCTTT. This sequence encodes CASSTRGGLTEAFF. The chain employs TRBV19 and TRBJ1-1; no definite D call. V shed 4 bases and J shed 4 bases, with 13 bases lying between them. The CDR3 runs to 14 residues. From germline, CDR1 is LNHDA and CDR2 SQIVND (reference sequence).

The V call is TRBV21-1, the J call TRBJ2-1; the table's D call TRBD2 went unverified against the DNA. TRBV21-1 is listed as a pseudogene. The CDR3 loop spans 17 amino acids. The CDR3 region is CASSKARPPCSYNEQFF. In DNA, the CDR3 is TGTGCCAGCAGCAAAGCGCGTCCACCTTGCTCCTACAATGAGCAGTTCTTC.

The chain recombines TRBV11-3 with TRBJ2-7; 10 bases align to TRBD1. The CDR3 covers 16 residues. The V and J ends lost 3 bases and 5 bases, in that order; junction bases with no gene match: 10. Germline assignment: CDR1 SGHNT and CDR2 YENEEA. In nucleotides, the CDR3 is TGTGCCAGCAGCTTGGCAAGGGACAGGGGTCCCCACGAGCAGTACTTC. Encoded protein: CASSLARDRGPHEQYF. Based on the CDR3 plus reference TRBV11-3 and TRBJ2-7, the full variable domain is EAGVVQSPRYKIIEKKQPVAFWCNPISGHNTLYWYLQNLGQGPELLIRYENEEAVDDSQLPKDRFSAERLKGVDSTLKIQPAELGDSAVYLCASSLARDRGPHEQYFGPGTRLTVT.

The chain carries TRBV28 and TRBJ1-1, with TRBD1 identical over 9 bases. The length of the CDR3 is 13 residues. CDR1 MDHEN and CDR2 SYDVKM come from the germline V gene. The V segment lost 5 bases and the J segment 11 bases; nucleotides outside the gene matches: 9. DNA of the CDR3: TGTGCCAGCAGTAGGTGGGACAGGGTGGAGGCTTTCTTT. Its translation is CASSRWDRVEAFF.

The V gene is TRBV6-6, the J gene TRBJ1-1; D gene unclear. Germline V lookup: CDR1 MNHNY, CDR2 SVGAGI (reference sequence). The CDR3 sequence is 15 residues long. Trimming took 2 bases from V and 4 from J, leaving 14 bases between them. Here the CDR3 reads CASSYLSTAGTEAFF. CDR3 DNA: TGTGCCAGCAGTTACCTATCTACAGCGGGCACTGAAGCTTTCTTT.

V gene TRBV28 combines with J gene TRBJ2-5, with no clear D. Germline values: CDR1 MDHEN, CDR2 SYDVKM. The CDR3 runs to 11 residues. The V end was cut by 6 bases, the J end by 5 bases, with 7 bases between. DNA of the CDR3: TGTGCCAGCAGCACGAGGGAGACCCAGTACTTC. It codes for CASSTRETQYF. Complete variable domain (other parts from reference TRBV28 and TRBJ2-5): DVKVTQSSRYLVKRTGEKVFLECVQDMDHENMFWYRQDPGLGLRLIYFSYDVKMKEKGDIPEGYSVSREKKERFSLILESASTNQTSMYLCASSTRETQYFGPGTRLLVL.

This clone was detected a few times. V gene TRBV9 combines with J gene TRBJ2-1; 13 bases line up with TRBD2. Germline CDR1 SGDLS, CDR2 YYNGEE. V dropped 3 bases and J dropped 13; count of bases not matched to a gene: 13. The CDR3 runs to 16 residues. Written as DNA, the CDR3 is TGTGCCAGCAGCGGGACCGGGACTAGCGGGACAGTTAACCAGTTCTTC. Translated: CASSGTGTSGTVNQFF.

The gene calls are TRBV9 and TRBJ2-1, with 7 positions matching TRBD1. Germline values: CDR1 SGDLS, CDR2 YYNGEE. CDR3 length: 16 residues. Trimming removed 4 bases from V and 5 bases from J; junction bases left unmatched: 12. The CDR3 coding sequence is TGTGCCAGCAGCTCGAGGGGGCGGGTGCGGGACAATGAGCAGTTCTTC. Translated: CASSSRGRVRDNEQFF.

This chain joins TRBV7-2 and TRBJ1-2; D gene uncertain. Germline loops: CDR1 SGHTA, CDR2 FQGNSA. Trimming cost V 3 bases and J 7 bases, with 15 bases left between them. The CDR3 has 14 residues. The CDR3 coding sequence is TGTGCCAGCAGCTTGGATCCAGCGGGGAGTGGCTACACCTTC. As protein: CASSLDPAGSGYTF.

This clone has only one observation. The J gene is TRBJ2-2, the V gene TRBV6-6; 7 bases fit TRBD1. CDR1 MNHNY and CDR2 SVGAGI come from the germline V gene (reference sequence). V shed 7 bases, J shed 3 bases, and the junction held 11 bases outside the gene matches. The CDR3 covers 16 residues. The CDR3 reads CASKIREGAHTGELFF. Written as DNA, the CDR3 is TGTGCCAGCAAAATCAGAGAGGGGGCACACACCGGGGAGCTGTTTTTT.